A single sample is the source of the 30 T cell receptor beta chains below, sequenced in a study of cytomegalovirus exposure and HLA in healthy donors. Primers for the PCR totalled 60 Vbeta and 13 Jbeta. Repertoires were generated with immunoSEQ multiplex PCR, while TCRdb's copy carries only in-frame clones and drops some. The table has 130,000 or so clones, 66% seen once; the top ten hold less than 2%. Input material: PBMCs. These TCRs come from a man aged 18 to 29 in good health and CMV-seronegative.

This chain connects TRBV6-1 to TRBJ2-3, with 8 bases identical to TRBD2. Germline V CDR1 and CDR2: MNHNS, SASEGT. The CDR3 consists of 15 residues. Unmatched junction bases numbered 3, after V lost 4 bases and J lost 0 bases. The CDR3 protein is CASSGIAGSTDTQYF. The CDR3 DNA is TGTGCCAGCAGTGGAATAGCGGGAAGCACAGATACGCAGTATTTT.

A single count supports this clone. The CDR3 loop is CASRRTSSREQYF. The CDR3 nucleotides read TGTGCCAGCAGGCGGACTAGCTCTCGCGAGCAGTACTTC. The rearrangement links TRBV27 to TRBJ2-7; 8 bases match TRBD2. The CDR3 runs to 13 residues. CDR1 MNHEY and CDR2 SMNVEV come from the germline V gene (reference sequence). After removal of 6 bases from V and 6 bases from J, the junction contained 7 bases not matched to a gene.

This clone was found a few times. The chain joins TRBV18 to TRBJ2-1, with 10 nucleotides matching TRBD1. J gave up 6 bases and V 5 bases, and 10 bases lay outside the gene matches. Germline-derived CDR1 and CDR2 are KGHSH and LQKENI. This CDR3 is built from 16 residues. The CDR3 DNA reads TGTGCCAGCTCATCAACCGGGACAGGGGCCCTCAATGAGCAGTTCTTC. Protein product: CASSSTGTGALNEQFF.

This clone was picked up a small number of times. The chain employs TRBV19 and TRBJ1-2; no clear D. The CDR3 totals 14 residues. With 5 bases removed from V and 10 bases from J, the gap between germline ends came to 20 bases. CDR1 is LNHDA and CDR2 is SQIVND in the germline V gene (reference sequence). CDR3 coding DNA: TGTGCCAGTAGTCCCTCGGGAACGCTCGGGGACTACACCTTC. Amino acid sequence: CASSPSGTLGDYTF.

This clone was counted between two and nine times. The chain links TRBV30 to TRBJ1-2; D unclear. CDR1 GTSNPN and CDR2 SVGIG come from the germline V gene (reference sequence). The V gene lost 5 bases and the J gene lost 4 bases, with 11 bases spanning the gap. This CDR3 is 12 amino acids long. The CDR3 region is CAWSIGSYGYTF. The CDR3 DNA reads TGTGCCTGGTCAATCGGTTCCTATGGCTACACCTTC.

The chain combines TRBV11-3 with TRBJ2-2; the match to TRBD1 covers 8 bases. The CDR3 has 15 amino acids. The J segment lost 3 bases and the V segment lost 5 bases, leaving 5 bases of the junction unmatched. From germline, CDR1 is SGHNT and CDR2 YENEEA. The CDR3 region has the DNA TGTGCCAGCAGCGAACAGGGGGGCGACACCGGGGAGCTGTTTTTT. It specifies CASSEQGGDTGELFF.

This chain uses TRBV6-1 with TRBJ2-3; D might be TRBD1 (5 bases). The CDR3 consists of 17 residues. Germline-derived CDR1 and CDR2 are MNHNS and SASEGT. Trimming cost V 4 bases and J 1 base, with 18 bases left between them. The CDR3 sequence: CASSVLRVLIGTDTQYF. CDR3 in DNA: TGTGCCAGCAGTGTTCTCAGGGTGCTCATCGGCACAGATACGCAGTATTTT.

This clone was recorded a few times. The chain recombines TRBV7-2 with TRBJ2-2; D may be TRBD2 (6 bases). The CDR3 runs to 13 residues. The V and J ends lost 5 bases and 7 bases respectively, with 11 bases between them. Germline V gene data show CDR1 as SGHTA and CDR2 as FQGNSA. CDR3 residues: CASSTGAGGELFF. The DNA of the CDR3 is TGTGCCAGCAGCACGGGAGCCGGCGGGGAGCTGTTTTTT. The full variable domain, completed using reference TRBV7-2 and TRBJ2-2, is GAGVSQSPSNKVTEKGKDVELRCDPISGHTALYWYRQSLGQGLEFLIYFQGNSAPDKSGLPSDRFSAERTGGSVSTLTIQRTQQEDSAVYLCASSTGAGGELFFGEGSRLTVL.

CDR3 in amino acids: CASSLTGMANTEAFF. Here the CDR3 DNA reads TGTGCCAGCAGCTTGACAGGGATGGCGAACACTGAAGCTTTCTTT. The rearrangement joins TRBV7-2 to TRBJ1-1; TRBD1 matches 7 bases. Germline CDR1 SGHTA, CDR2 FQGNSA. The length of the CDR3 is 15 residues. Trimming took 3 bases from V and 1 from J; bases not matched to a gene: 5.

The chain couples TRBV19 to TRBJ2-1; the D is unclear. The V end lost 4 bases, the J end lost 0 bases, and 7 bases lay between the germline ends. Germline CDR1 is LNHDA and CDR2 is SQIVND (reference sequence). This CDR3 comprises 14 residues. CDR3 protein: CASSRLDSYNEQFF. The CDR3 region has the DNA TGTGCCAGTAGTAGGCTCGACTCCTACAATGAGCAGTTCTTC.

This clone has only one observation. The rearrangement links TRBV6-5 to TRBJ1-3, with 7 positions matching TRBD1. The length of the CDR3 is 16 residues. The germline V gene has CDR1 MNHEY and CDR2 SVGAGI. The trim removed 0 bases at V and 4 bases at J, leaving 6 bases unmatched. DNA of the CDR3: TGTGCCAGCAGTTACTCCGCCGGGACAGCCGGAAACACCATATATTTT. Protein: CASSYSAGTAGNTIYF.

The chain combines TRBV9 with TRBJ2-1; possibly TRBD1 for D (6 bases). Trimming cost V 3 bases and J 2 bases, with 18 bases left between them. Germline V gene lookup returns CDR1 SGDLS and CDR2 YYNGEE. This CDR3 spans 17 amino acids. DNA of the CDR3: TGTGCCAGCAGCGCCCATTTCGGGACAAATCCCTACAATGAGCAGTTCTTC. Residues: CASSAHFGTNPYNEQFF.

The chain recombines TRBV7-9 with TRBJ2-7; 9 bases match TRBD2. After removal of 5 bases from V and 2 bases from J, the junction contained 7 bases not matched to a gene. The germline CDR1 and CDR2 sequences are SEHNR and FQNEAQ (reference sequence). This CDR3 has 15 amino acids. The CDR3 is CASSPPPSGAYEQYF. In DNA form, the CDR3 reads TGTGCCAGCAGCCCCCCCCCTAGCGGGGCCTACGAGCAGTACTTC.

The genes are TRBV5-1 and TRBJ2-1; D is perhaps TRBD1 (6 bases). Germline loops: CDR1 SGHRS, CDR2 YFSETQ. The CDR3 totals 14 residues. V shed 2 bases and J shed 10 bases, with 16 bases lying between them. CDR3 in amino acids: CASSFTDRFWEQFF. The DNA for the CDR3 is TGCGCCAGCAGCTTCACCGACAGGTTTTGGGAGCAGTTCTTC.

The sample holds one count of this clone. The chain combines TRBV10-3 with TRBJ1-5; 8 nucleotides agree with TRBD1. CDR1 and CDR2 from the germline V gene are ENHRY and SYGVKD. The CDR3 consists of 16 residues. V lost 7 bases to trimming and J lost 2 bases; unmatched junction nucleotides: 10. The CDR3 nucleotides are TGTGCCATCACCCTACAGGGGGAAGGACGCAATCAGCCCCAGCATTTT. Its translation is CAITLQGEGRNQPQHF.

This clone has only one observation. The genes are TRBV9 and TRBJ2-2; 8 positions agree with TRBD2. Germline V lookup: CDR1 SGDLS, CDR2 YYNGEE. The CDR3 runs 15 residues. V was clipped by 5 bases and J by 4 bases; unmatched bases: 7. CDR3 residues: CASRPSGSGTGELFF. The CDR3 DNA reads TGTGCCAGCAGACCAAGCGGGAGCGGCACCGGGGAGCTGTTTTTT.

This clone was seen only once. The rearrangement uses TRBV30 and TRBJ2-5, with D possibly being TRBD2 (6 bases). This CDR3 contains 13 residues. CDR1 and CDR2 (germline): GTSNPN, SVGIG (reference sequence). Trimming stripped 4 bases from V and 4 bases from J, with 13 bases between. The CDR3 spells CAWNLNGGETQYF. CDR3 DNA sequence: TGTGCCTGGAACCTGAACGGGGGAGAGACCCAGTACTTC.

This clone was observed a handful of times. The rearrangement links TRBV27 to TRBJ2-2, with TRBD1 identical over 10 bases. The ends lost 6 bases at V and 4 bases at J; junction bases unmatched: 5. The germline V gene encodes CDR1 MNHEY and CDR2 SMNVEV (reference sequence). The CDR3 has 15 amino acids. For the CDR3, the DNA is TGTGCCAGCAGGGCCGGGACAGGGGCCACCGGGGAGCTGTTTTTT. Its translation is CASRAGTGATGELFF.

This clone appeared once. Its ends do not fully match the called genes, so a read error is possible. The genes are TRBV19 and TRBJ1-1, with a possible D match to TRBD1 (6 bases). Germline-derived CDR1 and CDR2 are LNHDA and SQIVND (reference sequence). The CDR3 loop spans 15 amino acids. The CDR3 region has the DNA TGTTCCAGTAGGACGGACAGTCACGGGAACACTGAAGCTTTCTTT. Residues: CSSRTDSHGNTEAFF.

This clone was observed a few times. The chain is built from TRBV6-5 and TRBJ1-2; D not resolved. Germline-derived CDR1 and CDR2 are MNHEY and SVGAGI. The CDR3 has 12 amino acids. V dropped 6 bases and J dropped 1 base, with 6 bases sitting between them. CDR3: CASRESNYGYTF. Here the CDR3 DNA reads TGTGCCAGCAGAGAGAGTAACTATGGCTACACCTTC.

This clone was observed a handful of times. The V call is TRBV9, the J call TRBJ2-2; D may be TRBD2 (6 bases). Between the trimmed V and J ends, which lost 4 bases and 6 bases, there was a span of 16 bases. The CDR3 consists of 15 residues. From germline, CDR1 is SGDLS and CDR2 YYNGEE. For the CDR3, the DNA is TGTGCCAGCAGCCCATTGGGCGGGGAAGCCGGGGAGCTGTTTTTT. It is translated as CASSPLGGEAGELFF.

J is TRBJ1-1 and V is TRBV19, with TRBD1 identical over 7 bases. V lost 3 bases, J lost 5 bases, and 6 bases stayed unmatched. The germline CDR1 and CDR2 sequences are LNHDA and SQIVND (reference sequence). The CDR3 is 14 residues long. CDR3 bases: TGTGCCAGTAGTATGCATACAGGGGAGACTGAAGCTTTCTTT. This encodes CASSMHTGETEAFF.

The chain joins TRBV5-1 to TRBJ2-5; 8 bases map to TRBD1. CDR1 and CDR2 from the germline V gene are SGHRS and YFSETQ. This CDR3 is built from 15 residues. V lost 4 bases to trimming and J lost 1 base; unmatched junction nucleotides: 6. The CDR3: CASSPRTGSQETQYF. CDR3 in DNA: TGCGCCAGCAGCCCAAGGACAGGGTCCCAAGAGACCCAGTACTTC.

V gene TRBV4-1 combines with J gene TRBJ2-1, with 8 bases aligning to TRBD2. There are 17 residues in the CDR3. CDR1 is MGHRA and CDR2 is YSYEKL in the germline V gene. The ends lost 2 bases at V and 6 bases at J; junction bases unmatched: 12. The CDR3 nucleotides read TGCGCCAGCAGCCAACGCCGACCGGGAGGGCCTACCAATGAGCAGTTCTTC. Residues: CASSQRRPGGPTNEQFF.

This chain uses TRBV7-2 with TRBJ2-3; D unclear. V lost 1 base, J lost 2 bases, and 7 bases lay in between. CDR1 and CDR2 (germline): SGHTA, FQGNSA. This CDR3 has 14 amino acids. CDR3 sequence reads: CASSLGVATDTQYF. DNA of the CDR3: TGTGCCAGCAGCTTAGGTGTGGCCACAGATACGCAGTATTTT.

CDR3 DNA: TGCGCCAGCAGCTTGTCCGGGTTACAGGGCCACTCTGGGGCCAACGTCCTGACTTTC. It codes for CASSLSGLQGHSGANVLTF. The rearrangement joins TRBV5-1 to TRBJ2-6, with D perhaps TRBD1 (6 bases). CDR1 and CDR2 from the germline V gene are SGHRS and YFSETQ. CDR3 length: 19 residues. V lost 1 base and J lost 0, with 17 bases in between.

There are a few counts of this clone. CDR3 in amino acids: CASSLNRGRYGYTF. For the CDR3, the DNA is TGTGCCAGCAGTCTTAACAGGGGGAGGTATGGCTACACCTTC. The rearrangement links TRBV6-5 to TRBJ1-2, with 8 positions matching TRBD1. The germline gives CDR1 MNHEY, CDR2 SVGAGI. The J segment lost 5 bases and the V segment lost 5 bases, leaving 7 bases of the junction unmatched. There are 14 residues in the CDR3.

This chain joins TRBV27 and TRBJ2-1, with 8 bases that match TRBD1. From germline, CDR1 is MNHEY and CDR2 SMNVEV (reference sequence). The V gene end was trimmed by 4 bases and the J gene end by 5 bases; junction bases not matched to a gene: 7. The CDR3 runs 15 residues. The CDR3 spells CASSWRTGNDNEQFF. CDR3 DNA sequence: TGTGCCAGCAGTTGGAGGACAGGGAATGACAATGAGCAGTTCTTC.

This clone has a single count. The gene calls are TRBV19 and TRBJ1-4, with D hard to call. There are 14 residues in the CDR3. Germline lookup yields CDR1 LNHDA and CDR2 SQIVND (reference sequence). V dropped 3 bases and J dropped 8 bases, with 13 bases sitting between them. CDR3 sequence (DNA): TGTGCCAGTAGTATCATCACAAAAAAGGAAAAACTGTTTTTT. This encodes CASSIITKKEKLFF.

This chain joins TRBV6-5 and TRBJ2-7, with D possibly TRBD1 on 6 matching bases. Per germline, CDR1 MNHEY and CDR2 SVGAGI. Trimming took off 5 bases at V and 3 bases at J, with 14 bases between the two ends. The CDR3 contains 14 residues. CDR3 amino acids: CASSDGQYLYEQYF. CDR3 DNA: TGTGCCAGCAGTGATGGACAGTATCTCTACGAGCAGTACTTC.